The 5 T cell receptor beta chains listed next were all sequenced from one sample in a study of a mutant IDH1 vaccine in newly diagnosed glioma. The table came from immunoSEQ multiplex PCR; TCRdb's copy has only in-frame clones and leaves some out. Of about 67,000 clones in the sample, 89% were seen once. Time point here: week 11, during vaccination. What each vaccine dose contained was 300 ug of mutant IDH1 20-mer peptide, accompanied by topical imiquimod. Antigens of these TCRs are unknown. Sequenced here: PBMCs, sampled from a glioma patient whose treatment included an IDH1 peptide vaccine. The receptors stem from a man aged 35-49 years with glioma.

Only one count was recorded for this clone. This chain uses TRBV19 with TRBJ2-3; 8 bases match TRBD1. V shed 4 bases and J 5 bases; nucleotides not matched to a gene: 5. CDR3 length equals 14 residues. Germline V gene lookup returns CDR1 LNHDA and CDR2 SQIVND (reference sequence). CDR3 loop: CASSRDRTRDTQYF. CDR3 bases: TGTGCCAGTAGTAGGGACAGGACAAGAGATACGCAGTATTTT. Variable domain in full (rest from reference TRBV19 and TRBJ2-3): DGGITQSPKYLFRKEGQNVTLSCEQNLNHDAMYWYRQDPGQGLRLIYYSQIVNDFQKGDIAEGYSVSREKKESFPLTVTSAQKNPTAFYLCASSRDRTRDTQYFGPGTRLTVL.

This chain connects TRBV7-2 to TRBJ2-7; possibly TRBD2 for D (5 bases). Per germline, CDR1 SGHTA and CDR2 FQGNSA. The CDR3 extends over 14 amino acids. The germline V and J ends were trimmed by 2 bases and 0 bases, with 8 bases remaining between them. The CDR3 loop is CASSLPAVSYEQYF. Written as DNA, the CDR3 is TGTGCCAGCAGCTTACCAGCGGTCTCCTACGAGCAGTACTTC.

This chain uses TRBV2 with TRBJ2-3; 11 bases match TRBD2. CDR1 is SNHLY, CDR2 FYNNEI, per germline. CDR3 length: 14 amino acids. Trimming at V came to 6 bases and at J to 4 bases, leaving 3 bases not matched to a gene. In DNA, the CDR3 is TGTGCCAGCAGGGTAGCGGGGGGGGCAGATACGCAGTATTTT. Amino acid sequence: CASRVAGGADTQYF.

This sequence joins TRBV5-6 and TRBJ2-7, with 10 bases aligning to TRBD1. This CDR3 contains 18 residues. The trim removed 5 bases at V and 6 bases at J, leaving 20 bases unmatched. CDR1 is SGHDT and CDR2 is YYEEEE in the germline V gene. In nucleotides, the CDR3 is TGTGCCAGCAGTCTTCAGGATCAGGCCGGGACAGGGGCCTTCGAGCAGTACGTC. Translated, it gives CASSLQDQAGTGAFEQYV.

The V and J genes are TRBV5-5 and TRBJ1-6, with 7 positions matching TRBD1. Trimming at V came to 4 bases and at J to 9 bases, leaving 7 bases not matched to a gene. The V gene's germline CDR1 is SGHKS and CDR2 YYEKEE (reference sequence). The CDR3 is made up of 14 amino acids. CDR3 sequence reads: CASSRGTGVSPLHF. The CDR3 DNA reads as TGTGCCAGCAGCCGTGGAACAGGGGTTTCACCCCTCCACTTT.